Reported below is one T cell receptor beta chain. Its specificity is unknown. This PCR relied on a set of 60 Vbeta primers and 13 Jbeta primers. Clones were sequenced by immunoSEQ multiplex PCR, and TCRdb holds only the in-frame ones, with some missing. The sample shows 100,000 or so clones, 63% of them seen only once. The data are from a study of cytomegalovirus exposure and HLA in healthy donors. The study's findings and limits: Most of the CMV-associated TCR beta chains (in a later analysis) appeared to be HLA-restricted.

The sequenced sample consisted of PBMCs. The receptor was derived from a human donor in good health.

As DNA, the CDR3 is TGTGCCAGCAGTCTCCCAAGACAGAGGTCGAACACTGAAGCTTTCTTT. Its translation is CASSLPRQRSNTEAFF. The J gene is TRBJ1-1, the V gene TRBV28; the D gene is possibly TRBD1 (5 bases). In germline, CDR1 is MDHEN, CDR2 SYDVKM. This CDR3 has 16 amino acids. Between the trimmed V and J ends, which lost 5 bases and 1 base, there was a span of 17 bases.